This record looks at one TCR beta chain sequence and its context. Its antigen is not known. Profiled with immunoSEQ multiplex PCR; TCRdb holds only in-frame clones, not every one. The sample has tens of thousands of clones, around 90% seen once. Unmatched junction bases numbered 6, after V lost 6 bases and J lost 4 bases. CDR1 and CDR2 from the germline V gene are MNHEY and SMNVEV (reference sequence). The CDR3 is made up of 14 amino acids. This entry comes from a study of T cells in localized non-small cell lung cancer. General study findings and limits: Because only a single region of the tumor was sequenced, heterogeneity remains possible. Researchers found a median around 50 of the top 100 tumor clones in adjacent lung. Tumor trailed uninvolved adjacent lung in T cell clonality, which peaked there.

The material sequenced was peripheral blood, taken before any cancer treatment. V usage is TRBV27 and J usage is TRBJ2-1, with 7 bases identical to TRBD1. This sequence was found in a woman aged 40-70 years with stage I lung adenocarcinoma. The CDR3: CASRPQTGYNEQFF. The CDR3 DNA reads TGTGCCAGCAGACCCCAGACAGGGTACAATGAGCAGTTCTTC.